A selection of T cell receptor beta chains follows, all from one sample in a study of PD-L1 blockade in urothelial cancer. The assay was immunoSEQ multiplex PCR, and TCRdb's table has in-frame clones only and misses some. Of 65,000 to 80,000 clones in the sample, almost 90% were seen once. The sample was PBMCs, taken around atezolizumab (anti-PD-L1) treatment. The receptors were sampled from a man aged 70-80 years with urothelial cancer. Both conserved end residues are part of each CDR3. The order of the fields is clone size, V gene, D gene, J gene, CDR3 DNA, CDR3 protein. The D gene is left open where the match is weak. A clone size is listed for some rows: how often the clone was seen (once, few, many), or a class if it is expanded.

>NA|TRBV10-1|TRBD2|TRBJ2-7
TGCGCCAGCAGTGTGGGACCAACGGGGGGCGAGCAGTACTTC
CASSVGPTGGEQYF
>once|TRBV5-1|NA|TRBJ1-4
TGCGCCAGCAGCTACTACAGGGCAACTAATGAAAAACTGTTTTTT
CASSYYRATNEKLFF
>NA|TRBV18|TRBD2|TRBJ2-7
TGTGCCAGCTCACCCGCCCGACTAGCGGACGGGATCTACGAGCAGTACTTC
CASSPARLADGIYEQYF
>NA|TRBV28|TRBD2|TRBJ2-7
TGTGCCAGCAGCCCTGTGTCTAGCGGCCGGGCCGAGCAGTACTTC
CASSPVSSGRAEQYF
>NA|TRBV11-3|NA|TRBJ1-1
TGTGCCAGCAGCTTAGCGGCAGGTTTCGAAGCTTTCTTT
CASSLAAGFEAFF
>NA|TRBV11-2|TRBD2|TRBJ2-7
TGTGCCAGCAGCAGACCACCGGGACTAGCGTTCTACGAGCAGTACTTC
CASSRPPGLAFYEQYF
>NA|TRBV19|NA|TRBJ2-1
TGTGCCAGTAGCATCGTAATAAGCCATGAGCAGTTCTTC
CASSIVISHEQFF
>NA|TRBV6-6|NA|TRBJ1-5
TGTGCCAGCAGTTACTCCATCTTAAGGGGGCCCCAGCATTTT
CASSYSILRGPQHF
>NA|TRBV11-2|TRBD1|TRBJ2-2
TGTGCCAGCAGCCCACAGACAGGGGGCTACGGGGAGCTGTTTTTT
CASSPQTGGYGELFF
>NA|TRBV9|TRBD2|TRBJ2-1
TGTGCCAGCAGCGCCAGACTAGCGGCCTACAATGAGCAGTTCTTC
CASSARLAAYNEQFF
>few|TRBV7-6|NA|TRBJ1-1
TGTGCCAGCAGCTTAGGGCAGAACACTGAAGCTTTCTTT
CASSLGQNTEAFF
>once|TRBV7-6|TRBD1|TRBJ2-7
TGTGCCAGCAGGGACACCGGGACAGGAGACTACGAGCAGTACTTC
CASRDTGTGDYEQYF
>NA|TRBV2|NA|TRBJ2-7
TGTGCCGGCCGGACAGACTCCTACGAGCAGTACTTC
CAGRTDSYEQYF
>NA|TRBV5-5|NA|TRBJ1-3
TGTGCCAGCAGCTTGGTGGGGGGAGCCTCTGGAAACACCATATATTTT
CASSLVGGASGNTIYF
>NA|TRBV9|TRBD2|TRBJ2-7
TGTGCCAGCAGCGTAGATCCGCTAGCGGAAACCCTTGACGAGCAGTACTTC
CASSVDPLAETLDEQYF
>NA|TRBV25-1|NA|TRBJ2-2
TGTGCCAGCTCCCTCGCGGGAATGAACACCGGGGAGCTGTTTTTT
CASSLAGMNTGELFF
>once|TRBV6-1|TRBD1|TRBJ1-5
TGTGCCAGCAAGCCGGGACAGGGACCTAATCAGCCCCAGCATTTT
CASKPGQGPNQPQHF
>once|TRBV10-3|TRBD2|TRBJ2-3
TGTGCCATCAGAGAAACTAGCGGGAGGGCCGTAGATACGCAGTATTTT
CAIRETSGRAVDTQYF
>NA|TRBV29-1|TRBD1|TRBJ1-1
TGCAGCGGGGACAGGGGATGGAACACTGAAGCTTTCTTT
CSGDRGWNTEAFF
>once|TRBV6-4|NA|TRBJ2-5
TGTGCCAGCAGTGAGGGCGTAGAGACCCAGTACTTC
CASSEGVETQYF
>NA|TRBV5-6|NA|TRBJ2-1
TGTGCCAGCAGCTTCATCGACACCTCGACCGAGCAGTTCTTC
CASSFIDTSTEQFF
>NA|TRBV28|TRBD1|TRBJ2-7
TGTGCCAGCAGTACCGACTGGACAGGGACCCTTCTAGCGAAACCCTCCTACGAGCAGTACTTC
CASSTDWTGTLLAKPSYEQYF
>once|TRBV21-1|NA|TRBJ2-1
TGTGCCAGCAGCAAAGTAGGGGGACAGGGAGGCTTTGAGCAGTTCTTC
CASSKVGGQGGFEQFF
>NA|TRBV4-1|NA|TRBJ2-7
TGCGCCAGCAGCAATCGGGTTGATTACGAGCAGTACTTC
CASSNRVDYEQYF
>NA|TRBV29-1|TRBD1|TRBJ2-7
TGCAGCGTTGAACTCCGGGACAGGCGGACCTACGAGCAGTACTTC
CSVELRDRRTYEQYF
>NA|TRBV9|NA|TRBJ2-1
TGTGCCAGCAGCGTAAGCGGCGTAACGACTGGTGAGCAGTTCTTC
CASSVSGVTTGEQFF
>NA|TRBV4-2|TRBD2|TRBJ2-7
TGTGCCAGCAGCCACGGGGGGGGAAACGAGCAGTACTTC
CASSHGGGNEQYF
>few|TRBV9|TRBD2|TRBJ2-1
TGTGCCAGCAGCGTAGGGACTAGCGGGAGTTATGGTGAGCAGTTCTTC
CASSVGTSGSYGEQFF